The rows below give T cell receptor beta chains drawn from one sample of a study of shared clonotypes between healthy human individuals. Generated by immunoSEQ multiplex PCR, the TCRdb table keeps only in-frame clones and is missing some. The sample comprises fewer than 200,000 clones, approximately 95% of which are singletons, and around 0.067% rests with the top ten. The specimen was naive CD4+ T cells sorted from blood. The origin of the receptors is a young woman in good health. CDR3s include the opening cysteine and the closing phenylalanine or tryptophan. D genes are given only for firm matches. A clone size is listed for some rows: how often the clone was seen (once, few, many), or a class if it is expanded.

V,size,J,D,CDR3,DNA
TRBV30,.,TRBJ2-7,TRBD1,CAWSVAQYRGSHEQYF,TGTGCCTGGAGTGTCGCCCAGTACAGGGGGTCCCACGAGCAGTACTTC
TRBV5-1,.,TRBJ2-7,.,CASSLGQIGVFESYEQYF,TGCGCCAGCAGCTTGGGGCAAATAGGTGTGTTCGAAAGCTACGAGCAGTACTTC
TRBV6-5,.,TRBJ1-1,.,CASRYKNTEAFF,TGTGCCAGCAGGTACAAGAACACTGAAGCTTTCTTT
TRBV28,.,TRBJ1-5,.,CASSNRGPNQPQHF,TGTGCCAGCAGCAACCGGGGCCCCAATCAGCCCCAGCATTTT
TRBV2,.,TRBJ2-4,.,CASSELGGSNIQYF,TGTGCCAGCAGTGAATTGGGCGGGTCGAACATTCAGTACTTC
TRBV29-1,once,TRBJ1-1,.,CSVRRAMNTEAFF,TGCAGCGTTCGTCGAGCTATGAACACTGAAGCTTTCTTT
TRBV10-1,.,TRBJ2-7,.,CASNGRKRSSYEQYF,TGCGCCAGCAATGGCAGGAAGCGGAGCTCCTACGAGCAGTACTTC
TRBV21-1,.,TRBJ1-1,.,CASISRGANSEAFF,TGTGCCAGCATCTCCAGGGGCGCAAATTCTGAAGCTTTCTTT
TRBV28,.,TRBJ2-6,.,CASIPLPPAPGANVLTF,TGTGCCAGCATCCCACTCCCCCCCGCCCCTGGGGCCAACGTCCTGACTTTC
TRBV11-2,.,TRBJ2-7,.,CASSLDFAPGEQYF,TGTGCCAGCAGCTTAGATTTTGCTCCGGGAGAGCAGTACTTC
TRBV4-2,.,TRBJ1-2,TRBD1,CASSQGQGVNYGYTF,TGTGCCAGCAGCCAAGGACAGGGTGTTAACTATGGCTACACCTTC
TRBV7-2,once,TRBJ1-1,.,CASSPDLRAITEAFF,TGTGCCAGCAGCCCTGATCTCAGGGCAATCACTGAAGCTTTCTTT
TRBV18,.,TRBJ2-7,.,CASSLPGSEQYF,TGTGCCAGCTCACTGCCCGGGAGCGAGCAGTACTTC
TRBV7-9,.,TRBJ2-3,.,CASSPSGLSTDTQYF,TGTGCCAGCAGCCCAAGCGGGCTTAGCACAGATACGCAGTATTTT
TRBV7-9,once,TRBJ1-1,.,CASSLTQGNTEAFF,TGTGCCAGCAGCTTGACACAGGGTAACACTGAAGCTTTCTTT
TRBV19,.,TRBJ1-1,TRBD1,CASSRDRGQSEAFF,TGTGCCAGTAGTAGGGACAGGGGGCAATCTGAAGCTTTCTTT
TRBV6-1,.,TRBJ2-7,.,CASSDRIDAYEQYF,TGTGCCAGCAGTGACAGGATAGACGCCTACGAGCAGTACTTC
TRBV7-2,.,TRBJ1-5,.,CASSLGGPQPQHF,TGTGCCAGCAGCTTAGGAGGCCCCCAGCCCCAGCATTTT
TRBV28,.,TRBJ2-7,.,CASSQSTTGVSYEQYF,TGTGCCAGCAGTCAGTCGACGACAGGTGTCTCCTACGAGCAGTACTTC
TRBV9,.,TRBJ2-1,.,CASSFRDISWGEQFF,TGTGCCAGCAGCTTCCGGGACATCTCATGGGGGGAGCAGTTCTTC
TRBV5-1,.,TRBJ1-2,TRBD1,CASSTGTDTFNYGYTF,TGCGCCAGCAGCACCGGGACAGATACTTTTAACTATGGCTACACCTTC
TRBV2,.,TRBJ2-1,TRBD2,CASRGQTSGRVYNEQFF,TGTGCCAGCAGGGGACAGACTAGCGGGAGAGTGTACAATGAGCAGTTCTTC
TRBV6-6,.,TRBJ1-5,TRBD1,CASKSNDRENQPQHF,TGTGCCAGCAAATCCAACGACAGGGAGAATCAGCCCCAGCATTTT